This T cell receptor (beta chain) came from a study of cytomegalovirus exposure and HLA in healthy donors. This clone came up a few times. The PCR contained 60 Vbeta and 13 Jbeta primers. TCRdb's table, derived via immunoSEQ multiplex PCR, lists solely in-frame clones and lacks some. The profile shows about 150,000 clones, 79% of them singletons. The CDR3 runs 14 residues. Germline values: CDR1 SGHDT, CDR2 YYEEEE. Trimming removed 5 bases at V and 0 bases at J, with 12 bases between. Healthy bone marrow donors made up the donor group. The clonotype was recovered from a man aged 50-60 years in good health and CMV-seropositive. The sequenced material came from PBMCs. The chain combines TRBV5-6 with TRBJ2-7; maybe TRBD2 (6 bases). The DNA of the CDR3 is TGTGCCAGCAGACGGACCGGGAGCTCCTACGAGCAGTACTTC. Translation gives CASRRTGSSYEQYF.